The rows below give T cell receptor beta chains drawn from one sample of a study of blood T cell repertoires in COVID-19. Sequenced by immunoSEQ multiplex PCR; TCRdb stores in-frame clones only, minus some. This table has 300,000 to 400,000 clones, about 91% appearing once. Source material: peripheral blood. The receptors shown here come from a woman in her 30s with COVID-19, enrolled during active disease. Both conserved end residues are part of each CDR3. D genes are given only for firm matches. Some rows mark clone size as missing; the rest say once, few, many or name a class of expanded clone.

size	V	J	length	D	CDR3	DNA
-	TRBV5-6	TRBJ1-3	14	-	CASSSDRRGNTIYF	TGTGCCAGCAGCTCCGACAGGCGGGGAAACACCATATATTTT
-	TRBV6-5	TRBJ1-3	15	-	CASTSQRGSGNTIYF	TGTGCCAGCACCTCCCAACGAGGCTCTGGAAACACCATATATTTT
-	TRBV7-9	TRBJ2-5	15	-	CASTPGYGWAETQYF	TGTGCCAGCACCCCAGGGTATGGGTGGGCAGAGACCCAGTACTTC
-	TRBV2	TRBJ2-5	14	-	CASRPGMAQETQYF	TGTGCCAGCAGGCCAGGGATGGCCCAAGAGACCCAGTACTTC
-	TRBV18	TRBJ2-7	15	TRBD1	CASSPGTGGTYEQYF	TGTGCCAGCTCACCCGGGACAGGGGGAACCTACGAGCAGTACTTC
-	TRBV7-9	TRBJ2-3	12	-	CAGGPDADTQYF	TGTGCCGGAGGGCCCGACGCAGATACGCAGTATTTT
few	TRBV6-1	TRBJ1-1	13	-	CASSETLNTEAFF	TGTGCCAGCAGTGAAACACTAAACACTGAAGCTTTCTTT
-	TRBV11-3	TRBJ1-6	16	TRBD1	CASSSSRQGYDSPLHF	TGTGCCAGCAGCTCCTCTAGACAGGGGTATGATTCACCCCTCCACTTT
-	TRBV2	TRBJ1-3	13	-	CASSPTTSSTIYF	TGTGCCAGCAGTCCGACAACATCAAGTACCATATATTTT
-	TRBV6-6	TRBJ1-5	16	TRBD1	CASSYLGQGGNQPQHF	TGTGCCAGCAGTTACCTTGGACAGGGTGGCAATCAGCCCCAGCATTTT
-	TRBV5-4	TRBJ2-3	16	TRBD2	CASSLVGGGSTDTQYF	TGTGCCAGCAGCTTGGTTGGCGGGGGGAGCACAGATACGCAGTATTTT
-	TRBV12-5	TRBJ1-6	18	TRBD1	CASVTGGPTSSSNSPLHF	TGTGCTAGTGTCACAGGGGGACCGACGTCCAGCTCTAATTCACCCCTCCACTTT
-	TRBV11-3	TRBJ1-1	16	-	CASSLVVGPEGTEAFF	TGTGCCAGCAGCTTAGTGGTGGGACCGGAGGGCACTGAAGCTTTCTTT
once	TRBV6-5	TRBJ2-1	15	-	CASSYSRPGGGEQFF	TGTGCCAGCAGTTACTCGCGTCCAGGTGGAGGTGAGCAGTTCTTC
-	TRBV6-2/TRBV6-3	TRBJ2-3	13	-	CASSRHDPDTQYF	TGTGCCAGCAGCAGACATGACCCAGATACGCAGTATTTT
-	TRBV11-2	TRBJ1-2	13	-	CASSLDTNYGYTF	TGTGCCAGCAGCTTAGACACTAACTATGGCTACACCTTC
few	TRBV6-1	TRBJ1-6	16	TRBD1	CASSEFRSGGRSPLHF	TGTGCCAGCAGTGAATTTAGATCAGGGGGCAGATCACCCCTCCACTTT
-	TRBV2	TRBJ1-5	15	-	CASSDLGWEVQPQHF	TGTGCCAGCAGTGACTTGGGTTGGGAGGTTCAGCCCCAGCATTTT
few	TRBV7-9	TRBJ1-1	13	-	CASSPGEGTEAFF	TGTGCCAGCAGCCCTGGGGAGGGGACTGAAGCTTTCTTT
-	TRBV5-1	TRBJ2-1	14	-	CASRIGESYNEQFF	TGCGCCAGCAGAATCGGAGAAAGTTACAATGAGCAGTTCTTC
-	TRBV21-1	TRBJ1-2	17	-	CASSSPSGTYLNYGYTF	TGTGCCAGCAGCAGTCCCTCCGGGACATACCTTAACTATGGCTACACCTTC
-	TRBV7-2	TRBJ1-6	15	TRBD1	CASSRTQGFNSPLHF	TGTGCCAGCAGCCGTACACAGGGGTTTAATTCACCCCTCCACTTT
once	TRBV2	TRBJ2-3	14	-	CAISRGRITDTQYF	TGTGCCATCTCACGTGGCAGAATCACAGATACGCAGTATTTT
-	TRBV5-6	TRBJ1-5	15	TRBD1	CASSRTGDSNQPQHF	TGTGCCAGCAGCCGGACAGGGGATAGCAATCAGCCCCAGCATTTT
-	TRBV10-3	TRBJ1-6	12	-	CAISDGPRALHF	TGTGCCATCAGTGACGGCCCCAGGGCCCTCCACTTT
-	TRBV3-1/TRBV3-2	TRBJ1-1	15	-	CASIKQTGLNTEAFF	TGTGCCAGCATCAAACAAACAGGTTTGAACACTGAAGCTTTCTTT
-	TRBV11-2	TRBJ1-6	18	-	CASTRTRAAEFYNSPLHF	TGTGCCAGCACCCGGACGAGGGCAGCTGAATTCTATAATTCACCCCTCCACTTT